This TCR beta chain is from a study of long-term antiretroviral therapy in people with HIV. They ran version v3.0 of the immunoSEQ assay at survey level. Profiling relied on immunoSEQ multiplex PCR, and the TCRdb table lists in-frame clones only, not all of them. The sample carries roughly 18,000 clones, around 81% recorded once. The CDR3 covers 14 residues. Participants who had HIV were, without exception, treated in the United States. This receptor was obtained from a woman in her thirties with HIV. V gene TRBV21-1 combines with J gene TRBJ1-2; the D call of TRBD1 is as the table states it, not checked on the DNA. TRBV21-1 is noted as a pseudogene. The source was unsorted PBMCs, collected 2.9 years after starting antiretroviral therapy. The chain's CDR3 is CASSAQRGLRGYTF. CDR3 DNA: TGTGCCAGCAGCGCTCAAAGGGGGTTGCGTGGCTACACCTTC.